A selection of T cell receptor beta chains follows, all from one sample in a study of cytomegalovirus exposure and HLA in healthy donors. Produced via immunoSEQ multiplex PCR; TCRdb's table is partial and in-frame only. There are 100,000 to 150,000 clones in the sample; 80% to 90% occur only once, and 2% to 3% lies in the top ten. Sequences were obtained from PBMCs. The source is a man between 50 and 59 years old in good health and CMV-seronegative. CDR3s include the opening cysteine and the closing phenylalanine or tryptophan. The D gene is left open where the match is weak. Clone size is not always given. Where it is, it says once, few, many or a class for expanded clones.

TRBJ1-2 . TRBV30 . CAWSVGGAGGYTF TGTGCCTGGAGTGTCGGGGGGGCTGGGGGCTACACCTTC
TRBJ2-5 TRBD1 TRBV19 . CASSIDRVETQYF TGTGCCAGTAGTATTGACAGGGTGGAGACCCAGTACTTC
TRBJ1-1 TRBD1 TRBV7-8 . CASSLRADRVVIEAFF TGTGCCAGCAGCTTAAGAGCCGACAGGGTGGTGATTGAAGCTTTCTTT
TRBJ1-1 . TRBV14 once CASSQVGGGTEAFF TGTGCCAGCAGCCAAGTAGGAGGTGGCACTGAAGCTTTCTTT
TRBJ2-1 TRBD1 TRBV6-6 . CASSYYRGWQFF TGTGCCAGCAGTTACTACAGGGGTTGGCAGTTCTTC
TRBJ2-1 . TRBV9 . CASSVGRSPYNEQFF TGTGCCAGCAGCGTAGGAAGGAGCCCCTACAATGAGCAGTTCTTC
TRBJ1-1 . TRBV19 . CASRSWGRQWNTEAFF TGTGCCAGTCGTAGCTGGGGGCGTCAATGGAACACTGAAGCTTTCTTT
TRBJ1-1 . TRBV4-3 few CASSQDKDTRAFF TGCGCCAGCAGCCAAGATAAGGACACCAGGGCTTTCTTT
TRBJ2-7 . TRBV7-2 . CASSLGTGTYEQYF TGTGCCAGCAGCTTAGGAACCGGGACCTACGAGCAGTACTTC
TRBJ2-7 TRBD2 TRBV13 . CASSKSGGSYEQYF TGTGCCAGCAGCAAAAGCGGGGGCTCCTACGAGCAGTACTTC
TRBJ2-5 . TRBV10-3 . CAISSSAETQYF TGTGCCATCAGTTCAAGCGCCGAGACCCAGTACTTC
TRBJ1-1 TRBD1 TRBV4-3 . CASSRLTGGTEAFF TGCGCCAGCAGCCGTCTTACAGGGGGCACTGAAGCTTTCTTT
TRBJ2-2 TRBD1 TRBV12-5 . CASGLSQGAGELFF TGTGCTAGTGGTTTATCCCAGGGGGCCGGGGAGCTGTTTTTT
TRBJ1-2 TRBD1 TRBV4-1 . CASSQENLGTANYGGYTF TGCGCCAGCAGCCAAGAAAACTTAGGGACAGCCAACTATGGCGGCTACACCTTC
TRBJ2-7 TRBD2 TRBV5-4 . CASSSRTSESYEQYF TGTGCCAGCAGCAGCCGGACTAGCGAGTCCTACGAGCAGTACTTC
TRBJ1-1 TRBD1 TRBV7-2 . CASTLGQGGTEAFF TGTGCCAGCACCCTTGGACAGGGAGGCACTGAAGCTTTCTTT
TRBJ1-5 TRBD1 TRBV10-3 . CAISGDREQPQHF TGTGCCATCAGTGGAGACAGGGAGCAGCCCCAGCATTTT
TRBJ1-1 . TRBV7-9 . CASSRTGRNTEAFF TGTGCCAGCAGCCGGACTGGAAGGAACACTGAAGCTTTCTTT
TRBJ1-5 TRBD1 TRBV19 . CASSLLPGQGAWVTRNQPQHF TGTGCCAGTAGTCTCCTTCCGGGACAGGGGGCTTGGGTAACCCGGAATCAGCCCCAGCATTTT
TRBJ1-1 . TRBV4-2 . CASSQDVKPGRVDTEAFF TGTGCCAGCAGCCAAGATGTAAAACCGGGCAGGGTGGACACTGAAGCTTTCTTT
TRBJ2-7 TRBD1 TRBV7-6 few CASSPTGGYEQYF TGTGCCAGCAGCCCAACAGGGGGCTACGAGCAGTACTTC
TRBJ1-1 TRBD1 TRBV29-1 . CSVGDRENTEAFF TGCAGCGTTGGGGACAGGGAAAACACTGAAGCTTTCTTT
TRBJ2-7 TRBD2 TRBV5-8 . CASYKELGGSLGEQYF TGTGCCAGCTACAAAGAGCTGGGCGGGAGCCTTGGCGAGCAGTACTTC
TRBJ2-2 . TRBV11-2 . CASRPRRTANTGELFF TGTGCCAGCAGGCCCCGGCGGACAGCGAACACCGGGGAGCTGTTTTTT
TRBJ2-3 . TRBV6-5 . CASTGPGTDTQYF TGTGCCAGCACAGGGCCTGGCACAGATACGCAGTATTTT
TRBJ1-6 TRBD1 TRBV27 . CASSLRDRAYNSPLHF TGTGCCAGCAGTCTCCGGGACAGGGCCTATAATTCACCCCTCCACTTT
TRBJ1-5 . TRBV27 . CASSLSGNQPQHF TGTGCCAGCAGTTTATCCGGGAACCAGCCCCAGCATTTT
TRBJ1-5 . TRBV30 . CGAGPADQPQHF TGTGGGGCGGGGCCCGCGGATCAGCCCCAGCATTTT
TRBJ2-2 TRBD2 TRBV9 . CASSVRDYTGELFF TGTGCCAGCAGCGTCCGGGACTATACCGGGGAGCTGTTTTTT
TRBJ2-2 . TRBV1 . CTSSQDPRVCTGELFF TGCACCAGCAGCCAAGATCCACGGGTTTGCACCGGGGAGCTGTTTTTT
TRBJ1-1 TRBD1 TRBV7-3 few CASGTGKENTEAFF TGTGCCTCCGGGACAGGCAAAGAGAACACTGAAGCTTTCTTT
TRBJ2-5 TRBD1 TRBV19 . CASSPGQFPGGETQYF TGTGCCAGTAGCCCGGGACAGTTTCCCGGAGGAGAGACCCAGTACTTC
TRBJ1-1 . TRBV19 . CASSNSAGRTEAFF TGTGCCAGTAGTAACTCTGCGGGGAGGACTGAAGCTTTCTTT
TRBJ1-1 TRBD1 TRBV19 . CASSIYTGGYTEAFF TGTGCCAGTAGTATCTACACAGGGGGGTACACTGAAGCTTTCTTT
TRBJ2-7 . TRBV4-3 . CASSQGTPSYEQYF TGCGCCAGCAGCCAGGGGACACCGTCCTACGAGCAGTACTTC
TRBJ2-5 TRBD2 TRBV9 . CASSVGAGVVETQYF TGTGCCAGCAGCGTAGGTGCGGGGGTTGTGGAGACCCAGTACTTC
TRBJ1-5 . TRBV6-1 . CASSEPRRTASNQPQHF TGTGCCAGCAGTGAACCCAGGCGGACAGCCAGCAATCAGCCCCAGCATTTT
TRBJ2-3 TRBD1 TRBV5-1 . CASSLGQGGSTDTQYF TGCGCCAGCAGCTTAGGACAGGGGGGTTCCACAGATACGCAGTATTTT
TRBJ1-6 . TRBV6-5 . CASSVETGSPLHF TGTGCCAGCAGCGTAGAAACCGGTTCACCCCTCCACTTT
TRBJ2-7 TRBD2 TRBV7-8 . CASSSLSGGRGYEQYF TGTGCCAGCAGCTCCCTAAGCGGGGGGAGGGGTTACGAGCAGTACTTC
TRBJ1-5 TRBD1 TRBV6-6 . CASSYDRVSNQPQHF TGTGCCAGCAGTTACGACAGGGTGAGCAATCAGCCCCAGCATTTT